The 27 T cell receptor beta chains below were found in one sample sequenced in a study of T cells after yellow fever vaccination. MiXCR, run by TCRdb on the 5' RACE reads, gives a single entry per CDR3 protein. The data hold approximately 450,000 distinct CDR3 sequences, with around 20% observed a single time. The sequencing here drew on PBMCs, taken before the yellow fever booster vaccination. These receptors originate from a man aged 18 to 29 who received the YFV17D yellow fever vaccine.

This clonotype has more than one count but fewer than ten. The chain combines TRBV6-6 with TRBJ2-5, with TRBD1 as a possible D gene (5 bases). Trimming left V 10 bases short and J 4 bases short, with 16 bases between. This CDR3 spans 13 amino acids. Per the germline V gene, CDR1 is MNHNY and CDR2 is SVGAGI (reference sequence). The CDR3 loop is CATLGLVGETQYF. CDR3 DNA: TGTGCCACCTTGGGGCTAGTGGGAGAGACCCAGTACTTC.

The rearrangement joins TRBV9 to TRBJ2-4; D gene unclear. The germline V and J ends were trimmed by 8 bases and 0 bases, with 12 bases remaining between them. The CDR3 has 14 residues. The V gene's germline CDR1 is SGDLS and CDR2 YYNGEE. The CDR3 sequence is CASGPFLAKNIQYF. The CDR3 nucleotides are TGTGCCAGTGGGCCTTTCCTAGCCAAAAACATTCAGTACTTC.

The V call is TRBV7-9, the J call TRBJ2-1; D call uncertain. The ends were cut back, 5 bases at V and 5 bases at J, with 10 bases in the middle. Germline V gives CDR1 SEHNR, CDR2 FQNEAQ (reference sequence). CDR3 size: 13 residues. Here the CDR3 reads CASSRGTNNEQFF. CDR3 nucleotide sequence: TGTGCCAGCAGCCGTGGCACTAACAATGAGCAGTTCTTC.

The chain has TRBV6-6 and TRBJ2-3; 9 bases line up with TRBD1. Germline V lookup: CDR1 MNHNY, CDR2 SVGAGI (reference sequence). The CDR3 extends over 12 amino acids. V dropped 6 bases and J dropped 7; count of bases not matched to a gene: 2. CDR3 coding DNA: TGTGCCAGCAGCGGGACAGGGCATACGCAGTATTTT. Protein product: CASSGTGHTQYF.

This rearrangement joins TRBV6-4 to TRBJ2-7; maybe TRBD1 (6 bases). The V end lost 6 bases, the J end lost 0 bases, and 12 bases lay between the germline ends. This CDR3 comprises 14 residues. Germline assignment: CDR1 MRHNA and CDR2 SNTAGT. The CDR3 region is CASSGTQSSYEQYV. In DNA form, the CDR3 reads TGTGCCAGCAGCGGGACACAGAGCTCCTACGAGCAGTACGTC.

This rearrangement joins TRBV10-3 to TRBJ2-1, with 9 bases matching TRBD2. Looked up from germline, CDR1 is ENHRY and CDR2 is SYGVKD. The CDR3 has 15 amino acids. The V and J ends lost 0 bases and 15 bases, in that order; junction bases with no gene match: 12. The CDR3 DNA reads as TGTGCCATCAGTGAGTCCGTGGCTAGCGGGGACCTTCCGTTCTTC. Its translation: CAISESVASGDLPFF.

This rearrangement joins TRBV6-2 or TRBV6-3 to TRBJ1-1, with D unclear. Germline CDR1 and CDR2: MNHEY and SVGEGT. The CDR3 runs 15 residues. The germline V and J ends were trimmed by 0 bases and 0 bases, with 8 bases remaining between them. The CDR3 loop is CASSYSLIMNTEAFF. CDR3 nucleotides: TGTGCCAGCAGTTACTCCCTGATCATGAACACTGAAGCTTTCTTT.

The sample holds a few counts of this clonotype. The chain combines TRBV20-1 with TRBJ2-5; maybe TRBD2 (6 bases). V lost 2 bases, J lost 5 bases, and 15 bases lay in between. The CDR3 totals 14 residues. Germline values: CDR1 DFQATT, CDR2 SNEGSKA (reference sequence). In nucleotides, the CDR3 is TGCAGTGCTAGAACCCCTGGGGGAGGCGAGACCCAGTACTTC. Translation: CSARTPGGGETQYF.

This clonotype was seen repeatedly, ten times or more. The CDR3 loop is CASSLQSSYNEQFF. The CDR3 DNA follows: TGCGCCAGCAGCTTGCAGAGCTCCTACAATGAGCAGTTCTTC. The V call is TRBV5-1, the J call TRBJ2-1; D is undetermined. Trimming cost V 1 base and J 0 bases, with 5 bases left between them. The V gene's germline CDR1 is SGHRS and CDR2 YFSETQ. The length of the CDR3 is 14 residues.

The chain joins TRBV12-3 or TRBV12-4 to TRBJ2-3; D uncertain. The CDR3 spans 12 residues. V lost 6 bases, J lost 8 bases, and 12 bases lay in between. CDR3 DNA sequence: TGTGCCAGCAGCCCGGTATTAGTTACGCAGTATTTT. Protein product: CASSPVLVTQYF.

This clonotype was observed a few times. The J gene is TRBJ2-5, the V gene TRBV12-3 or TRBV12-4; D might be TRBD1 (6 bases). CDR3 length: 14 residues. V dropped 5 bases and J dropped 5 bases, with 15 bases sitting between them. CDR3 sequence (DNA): TGTGCCAGCAGTCGTACAGGGCTGGGGGAGACCCAGTACTTC. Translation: CASSRTGLGETQYF.

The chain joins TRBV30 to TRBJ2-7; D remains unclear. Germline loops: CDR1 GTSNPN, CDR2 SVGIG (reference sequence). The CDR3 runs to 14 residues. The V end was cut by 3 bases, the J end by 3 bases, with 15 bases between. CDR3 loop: CAWSDRLGDYEQYF. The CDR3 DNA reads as TGTGCCTGGAGCGATAGACTCGGCGACTACGAGCAGTACTTC.

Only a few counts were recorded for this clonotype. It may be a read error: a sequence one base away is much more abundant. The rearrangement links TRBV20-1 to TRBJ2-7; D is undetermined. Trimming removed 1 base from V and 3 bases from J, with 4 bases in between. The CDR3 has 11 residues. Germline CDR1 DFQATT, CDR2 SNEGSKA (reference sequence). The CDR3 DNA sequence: TGCAGTGCTAGAGTGGGCTACGAGCAGTACGTC. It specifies CSARVGYEQYV.

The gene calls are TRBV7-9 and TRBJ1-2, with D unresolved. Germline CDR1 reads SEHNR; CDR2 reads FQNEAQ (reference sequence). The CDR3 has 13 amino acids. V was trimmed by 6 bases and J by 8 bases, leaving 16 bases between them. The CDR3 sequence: CASSLTDSRGYTF. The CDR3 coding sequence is TGTGCCAGCAGTTTAACAGACTCCAGGGGCTACACCTTC.

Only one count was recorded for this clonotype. The CDR3 here is CASSFLAPENTGELFF. The CDR3 DNA reads TGCGCCAGCAGCTTTTTGGCACCAGAGAACACCGGGGAGCTGTTTTTT. The rearrangement joins TRBV5-1 to TRBJ2-2; unclear D gene. CDR1 SGHRS and CDR2 YFSETQ come from the germline V gene. V was cut by 2 bases and J by 1 base, with 12 bases left in between. This CDR3 region has 16 residues.

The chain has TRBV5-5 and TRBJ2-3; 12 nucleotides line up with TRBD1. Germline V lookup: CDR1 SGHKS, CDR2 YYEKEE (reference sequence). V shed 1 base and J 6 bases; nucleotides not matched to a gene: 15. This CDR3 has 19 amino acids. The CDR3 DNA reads TGTGCCAGCAGCTTGAGTTGGGGGACAGGGGGCGATCCTTGGGATACGCAGTATTTT. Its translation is CASSLSWGTGGDPWDTQYF.

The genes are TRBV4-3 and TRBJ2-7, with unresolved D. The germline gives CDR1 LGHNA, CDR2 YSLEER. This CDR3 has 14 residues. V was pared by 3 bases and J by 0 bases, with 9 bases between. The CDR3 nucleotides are TGCGCCAGCAGCCAGTTTGTGAGCTCCTACGAGCAGTACTTC. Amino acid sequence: CASSQFVSSYEQYF.

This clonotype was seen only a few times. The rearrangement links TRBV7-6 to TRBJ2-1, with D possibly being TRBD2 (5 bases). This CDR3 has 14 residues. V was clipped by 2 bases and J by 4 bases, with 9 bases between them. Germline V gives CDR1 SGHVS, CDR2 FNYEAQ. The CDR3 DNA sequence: TGTGCCAGCAGCTTACTAGCACATTACAATGAGCAGTTCTTC. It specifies CASSLLAHYNEQFF.

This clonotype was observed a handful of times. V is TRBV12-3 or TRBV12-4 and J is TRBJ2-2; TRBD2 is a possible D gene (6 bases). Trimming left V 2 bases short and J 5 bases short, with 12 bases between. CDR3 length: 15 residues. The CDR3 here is CASSLSGGRTGELFF. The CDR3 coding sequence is TGTGCCAGCAGTTTATCCGGGGGACGAACCGGGGAGCTGTTTTTT.

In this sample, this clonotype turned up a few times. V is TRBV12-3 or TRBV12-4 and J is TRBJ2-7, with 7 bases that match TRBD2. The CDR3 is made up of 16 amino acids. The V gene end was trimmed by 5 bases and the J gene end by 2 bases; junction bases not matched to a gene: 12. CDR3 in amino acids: CASSPLLLGTTYEQYF. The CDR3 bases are TGTGCCAGCAGTCCCTTGCTGCTCGGGACTACCTACGAGCAGTACTTC.

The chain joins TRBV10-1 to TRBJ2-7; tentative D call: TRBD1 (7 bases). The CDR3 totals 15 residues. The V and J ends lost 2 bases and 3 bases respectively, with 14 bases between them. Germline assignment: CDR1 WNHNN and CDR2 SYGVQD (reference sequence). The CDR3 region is CASSEGGTAIYEQYF. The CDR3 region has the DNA TGCGCCAGCAGTGAGGGGGGGACAGCAATCTACGAGCAGTACTTC.

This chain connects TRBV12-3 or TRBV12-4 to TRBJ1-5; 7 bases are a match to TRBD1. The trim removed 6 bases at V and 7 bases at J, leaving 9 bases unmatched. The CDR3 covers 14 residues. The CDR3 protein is CASSLQGFGQPQHF. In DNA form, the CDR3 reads TGTGCCAGCAGCCTACAGGGGTTTGGACAGCCCCAGCATTTT.

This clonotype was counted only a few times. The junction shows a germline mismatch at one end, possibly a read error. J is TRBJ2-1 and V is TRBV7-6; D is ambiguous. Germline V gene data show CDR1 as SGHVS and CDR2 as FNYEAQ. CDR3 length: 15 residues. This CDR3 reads CAGSLSTERVDEQFF. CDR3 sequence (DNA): TGTGCCGGCAGCTTAAGCACAGAGCGAGTGGATGAGCAGTTCTTC.

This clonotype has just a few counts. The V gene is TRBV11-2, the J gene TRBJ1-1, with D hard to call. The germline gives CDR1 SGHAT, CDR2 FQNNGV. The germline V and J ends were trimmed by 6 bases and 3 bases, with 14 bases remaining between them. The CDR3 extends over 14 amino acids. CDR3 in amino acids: CASRAVVSYTEAFF. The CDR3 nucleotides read TGTGCCAGCAGGGCAGTCGTCTCGTACACTGAAGCTTTCTTT. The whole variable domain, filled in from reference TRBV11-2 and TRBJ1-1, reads EAGVAQSPRYKIIEKRQSVAFWCNPISGHATLYWYQQILGQGPKLLIQFQNNGVVDDSQLPKDRFSAERLKGVDSTLKIQPAKLEDSAVYLCASRAVVSYTEAFFGQGTRLTVV.

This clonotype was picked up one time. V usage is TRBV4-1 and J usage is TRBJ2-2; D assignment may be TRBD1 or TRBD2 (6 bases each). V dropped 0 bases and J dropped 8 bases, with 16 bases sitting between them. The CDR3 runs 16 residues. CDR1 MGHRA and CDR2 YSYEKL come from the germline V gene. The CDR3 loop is CASSQDPGASEGELFF. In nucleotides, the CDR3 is TGCGCCAGCAGCCAAGATCCGGGGGCGTCGGAAGGGGAGCTGTTTTTT.

DNA of the CDR3: TGCGCCAGCAGCCGGGACAGGGACAACTACGAGCAGTACTTC. Protein product: CASSRDRDNYEQYF. J is TRBJ2-7 and V is TRBV10-1, with 9 bases that match TRBD1. Trimming removed 6 bases from V and 3 bases from J; junction bases left unmatched: 6. Per the germline V gene, CDR1 is WNHNN and CDR2 is SYGVQD (reference sequence). The CDR3 has 14 residues.

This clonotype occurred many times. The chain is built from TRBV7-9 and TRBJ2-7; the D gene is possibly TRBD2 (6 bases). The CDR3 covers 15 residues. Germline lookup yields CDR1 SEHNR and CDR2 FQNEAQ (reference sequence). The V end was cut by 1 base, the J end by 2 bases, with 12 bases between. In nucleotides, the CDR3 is TGTGCCAGCAGCTTAGGGGCTAGCGTCACCTACGAGCAGTACTTC. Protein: CASSLGASVTYEQYF.